In this sample, the clone carrying this T cell receptor beta chain turned up many times. A TCRbeta library incorporating unique molecular identifiers was prepared. MiXCR, applied by TCRdb to the PCR reads, yields one record per CDR3 protein. The data show approximately 640,000 distinct CDR3 sequences, 16% seen once. The sample comes from a study of T-cell reconstitution after alpha-beta-depleted transplantation in children. Sequenced material: PBMCs from the stem cell graft donor, taken from the stem cell graft. This sequence originates from a human donor who donated a stem cell graft to a child with acute myeloid leukemia.

This chain's CDR3 is CSAGLVAAEAFF. CDR3 DNA: TGCAGTGCTGGTCTTGTGGCCGCTGAAGCTTTCTTT. This chain joins TRBV20-1 and TRBJ1-1; D ambiguous. Germline V gene sequence: CDR1 DFQATT, CDR2 SNEGSKA (reference sequence). The length of the CDR3 is 12 residues. The V gene lost 5 bases and the J gene lost 6 bases, with 13 bases spanning the gap.